Below, 17 T cell receptor beta chains from the same sample are listed, as sequenced in a study of blood T cell repertoires in COVID-19. The table came from immunoSEQ multiplex PCR; TCRdb's copy has only in-frame clones and leaves some out. Of 200,000 to 250,000 clones listed, more than 75% are singletons. Specimen: peripheral blood. The receptors stem from a man in his sixties with acute or convalescent COVID-19.

The V gene is TRBV29-1, the J gene TRBJ2-1; 7 bases align to TRBD2. Germline V gene lookup returns CDR1 SQVTM and CDR2 ANQGSEA. The V gene end was trimmed by 0 bases and the J gene end by 14 bases; junction bases not matched to a gene: 7. The CDR3 spans 12 residues. The CDR3 DNA follows: TGCAGCGTTGAAGAATGGGAGGGGACGGAGTTCTTC. As protein: CSVEEWEGTEFF.

This clone was detected only a few times. This chain connects TRBV6-5 to TRBJ2-7; 10 bases are a match to TRBD1. The V gene end was trimmed by 8 bases and the J gene end by 5 bases; junction bases not matched to a gene: 6. Germline loops: CDR1 MNHEY, CDR2 SVGAGI. CDR3 length equals 13 residues. The CDR3 reads CASGGTGVHEQYF. As DNA, the CDR3 is TGTGCCAGCGGGGGGACAGGGGTCCACGAGCAGTACTTC.

The chain links TRBV3-1 (or the pseudogene TRBV3-2) to TRBJ1-2, with TRBD1 matching 11 bases. The V gene end was trimmed by 2 bases and the J gene end by 8 bases; junction bases not matched to a gene: 4. The CDR3 is 14 amino acids. Germline CDR1 and CDR2: LGHDT and YNNKEL (reference sequence). CDR3 coding DNA: TGTGCCAGCAGCCAACAGGACAGGGGGCTAGGCTACACCTTC. It yields the protein CASSQQDRGLGYTF.

DNA of the CDR3: TGTGCCAGCAGATCAACATTTGCGGACTATGGCTACACCTTC. Translated, it gives CASRSTFADYGYTF. The J gene is TRBJ1-2, the V gene TRBV7-3; D unclear. This CDR3 spans 14 amino acids. Trimming removed 6 bases at V and 3 bases at J, with 14 bases between. Germline V gene sequence: CDR1 SGHTA, CDR2 FQGTGA.

This chain links TRBV5-1 with TRBJ1-1; D unclear. Germline V lookup: CDR1 SGHRS, CDR2 YFSETQ. V lost 0 bases and J lost 2, with 14 bases in between. The CDR3 has 16 amino acids. The CDR3 DNA sequence: TGCGCCAGCAGCTTGGACGGGGTAAAGGCAAACACTGAAGCTTTCTTT. It codes for CASSLDGVKANTEAFF.

The V gene is TRBV14, the J gene TRBJ2-3, with 8 bases aligning to TRBD2. V lost 4 bases, J lost 1 base, and 4 bases stayed unmatched. CDR3 size: 15 residues. Germline V gives CDR1 SGHDN, CDR2 FVKESK. DNA of the CDR3: TGTGCCAGCAGCCTTAGCGGGGCCCGCACAGATACGCAGTATTTT. Amino acid sequence: CASSLSGARTDTQYF.

The chain joins TRBV9 to TRBJ2-7, with D perhaps matching TRBD1 (6 bases). Germline CDR1 and CDR2: SGDLS and YYNGEE. The CDR3 extends over 15 amino acids. The V end was cut by 4 bases, the J end by 3 bases, with 17 bases between. Written as DNA, the CDR3 is TGTGCCAGCAGCCCAACCGGGACAAACCACTACGAGCAGTACTTC. Residues: CASSPTGTNHYEQYF.

The rearrangement links TRBV27 to TRBJ2-7; D is unclear. Trimming took off 0 bases at V and 2 bases at J, with 8 bases between the two ends. Germline V gives CDR1 MNHEY, CDR2 SMNVEV (reference sequence). The CDR3 length is 14 residues. The CDR3 region is CASSLSGSPYEQYF. The CDR3 region has the DNA TGTGCCAGCAGTTTATCGGGCAGCCCCTACGAGCAGTACTTC.

The chain has TRBV6-5 and TRBJ1-3, with 7 bases identical to TRBD1. The CDR3 has 15 residues. The ends lost 6 bases at V and 1 base at J; junction bases unmatched: 6. Per germline, CDR1 MNHEY and CDR2 SVGAGI. The CDR3 protein is CASSKQGTSGNTIYF. CDR3 DNA sequence: TGTGCCAGCAGCAAACAGGGGACATCTGGAAACACCATATATTTT.

V usage is TRBV5-5 and J usage is TRBJ2-7, with TRBD1 matching over 12 bases. CDR3 size: 16 residues. Per germline, CDR1 SGHKS and CDR2 YYEKEE (reference sequence). V lost 4 bases, J lost 1 base, and 6 bases stayed unmatched. CDR3 amino acids: CASSEGTGGRSYEQYF. The CDR3 bases are TGTGCCAGCAGCGAAGGGACAGGGGGCCGATCCTACGAGCAGTACTTC.

V is TRBV5-6 and J is TRBJ2-5; 10 bases fit TRBD1. The V and J ends lost 4 bases and 4 bases, in that order; junction bases with no gene match: 7. CDR1 is SGHDT and CDR2 is YYEEEE in the germline V gene. This CDR3 has 15 residues. The CDR3 DNA reads TGTGCCAGCAGCGTCGAGACAGGGGGCGTAGAGACCCAGTACTTC. It yields the protein CASSVETGGVETQYF. Based on the CDR3 plus reference TRBV5-6 and TRBJ2-5, the full variable domain is DAGVTQSPTHLIKTRGQQVTLRCSPKSGHDTVSWYQQALGQGPQFIFQYYEEEERQRGNFPDRFSGHQFPNYSSELNVNALLLGDSALYLCASSVETGGVETQYFGPGTRLLVL.

The rearrangement uses TRBV6-4 and TRBJ1-2; 8 bases match TRBD1. The CDR3 loop spans 13 amino acids. The V gene end was trimmed by 3 bases and the J gene end by 8 bases; junction bases not matched to a gene: 5. CDR1 MRHNA and CDR2 SNTAGT come from the germline V gene. The CDR3 sequence: CASSESRGQGYTF. Written as DNA, the CDR3 is TGTGCCAGCAGTGAAAGCAGGGGGCAAGGCTACACCTTC.

J is TRBJ1-3 and V is TRBV3-1 (or the pseudogene TRBV3-2); D uncertain. The length of the CDR3 is 18 residues. The V end was cut by 4 bases, the J end by 0 bases, with 19 bases between. Germline loops: CDR1 LGHDT, CDR2 YNNKEL (reference sequence). The DNA of the CDR3 is TGTGCCAGCAGCCGGTTCGGTGCCGGGAAACTCTCTGGAAACACCATATATTTT. This codes for CASSRFGAGKLSGNTIYF.

This chain joins TRBV4-3 and TRBJ2-7, with 7 bases lining up with TRBD1. Trimming took 0 bases from V and 0 from J; bases not matched to a gene: 5. CDR3 length: 16 amino acids. The germline V gene has CDR1 LGHNA and CDR2 YSLEER. In DNA form, the CDR3 reads TGCGCCAGCAGCCAAGATCTGGCAGGGGGCTCCTACGAGCAGTACTTC. This codes for CASSQDLAGGSYEQYF.

The CDR3 bases are TGTGCCAGCAGCTTTTACGGGGGGGAGCTGTTTTTT. Translation: CASSFYGGELFF. The J gene is TRBJ2-2, the V gene TRBV7-2, with unresolved D. Deletions cut 3 bases from V and 8 bases from J, with 7 bases between. The CDR3 length is 12 residues. Germline-derived CDR1 and CDR2 are SGHTA and FQGNSA.

The chain carries TRBV5-1 and TRBJ1-1; unclear D gene. This CDR3 is built from 14 residues. V was clipped by 5 bases and J by 1 base, with 12 bases between them. CDR1 SGHRS and CDR2 YFSETQ come from the germline V gene. The CDR3 protein is CASRIGLTNTEAFF. The CDR3 bases are TGCGCCAGCAGAATTGGACTCACGAACACTGAAGCTTTCTTT.

The chain recombines TRBV4-1 with TRBJ1-2, with D unclear. CDR1 and CDR2 from the germline V gene are MGHRA and YSYEKL. CDR3 length: 15 amino acids. Trimming took off 4 bases at V and 1 base at J, with 13 bases between the two ends. The DNA of the CDR3 is TGCGCCAGCAGCCCGCGGGGAGCCCTTAACTATGGCTACACCTTC. As protein: CASSPRGALNYGYTF.